Below, 15 T cell receptor beta chains from the same sample are listed, as sequenced in a study of blood T cells in healthy people across ages. Through a sample-barcoded 5' primer and a J-beta primer mix, a second PCR was run for roughly 6 to 12 cycles. TCRdb re-derived calls from the 5' RACE reads in MiXCR, one entry per CDR3 protein. This sample has hundreds of thousands of distinct CDR3 sequences; about 56% occur once, and the top ten carry 20% to 30%. The specimen was blood. These receptors were obtained from a man in his forties or fifties in good health.

The chain links TRBV6-1 to TRBJ2-7; the D gene could be TRBD1 or TRBD2 (5 bases each). Trimming stripped 2 bases from V and 6 bases from J, with 14 bases between. The germline CDR1 and CDR2 sequences are MNHNS and SASEGT. The CDR3 has 14 amino acids. CDR3 coding DNA: TGTGCCAGCAGTGAACCGGGGCTGGCCCTCGAGCAGTACTTC. It translates to CASSEPGLALEQYF.

The chain carries TRBV7-3 and TRBJ1-1; D is perhaps TRBD1 (6 bases). Per germline, CDR1 SGHTA and CDR2 FQGTGA. The CDR3 loop spans 16 amino acids. Trimming pared 2 bases from V and 2 bases from J, leaving 15 bases between. CDR3 residues: CASSLSGGRVNTEAFF. CDR3 DNA sequence: TGTGCCAGCAGCTTATCTGGGGGCAGAGTTAACACTGAAGCTTTCTTT.

As to this clonotype: An end of the junction differs from the germline gene, which may be a read error. This chain connects TRBV6-2 or TRBV6-3 to TRBJ2-1, with D perhaps assigned TRBD1 or TRBD2 (5 bases each). Germline V CDR1 and CDR2: MNHEY, SVGEGT. The length of the CDR3 is 13 residues. The CDR3 coding sequence is TGTGCCAGTAGTTACGACGGGGCCCGTGAGCAGTTCTTC. Translating gives CASSYDGAREQFF.

About this clonotype itself: At one end, the junction sequence differs from germline, possibly due to a read error. The rearrangement joins TRBV7-2 to TRBJ2-1; 13 bases match TRBD2. Germline lookup yields CDR1 SGHTA and CDR2 FQGNSA. The CDR3 totals 19 residues. CDR3 protein: CVSSLPLRTSGGPYNEQFF. In DNA form, the CDR3 reads TGTGTCAGCAGCTTACCTCTCAGGACTAGCGGGGGTCCCTACAATGAGCAGTTCTTC.

In its sample, this clonotype was seen a few times. This chain joins TRBV29-1 and TRBJ2-1; TRBD2 aligns across 9 bases. Germline CDR1 SQVTM, CDR2 ANQGSEA. The CDR3 is 13 amino acids. V gave up 4 bases and J gave up 7 bases; unmatched junction bases: 5. CDR3 sequence reads: CSVGLAGMNEQFF. The CDR3 coding sequence is TGCAGCGTTGGGCTAGCGGGAATGAATGAGCAGTTCTTC.

A few counts support this clonotype. The chain uses TRBV7-2 and TRBJ2-1, with a tentative D call TRBD1 (5 bases). With 2 bases removed from V and 7 bases from J, the gap between germline ends came to 15 bases. Germline CDR1 reads SGHTA; CDR2 reads FQGNSA. There are 15 residues in the CDR3. CDR3 in DNA: TGTGCCAGCAGCTTATGGACACGGCAGAGGAATGAGCAGTTCTTC. It yields the protein CASSLWTRQRNEQFF. Looking up the rest from reference TRBV7-2 and TRBJ2-1 gives the full variable domain: GAGVSQSPSNKVTEKGKDVELRCDPISGHTALYWYRQSLGQGLEFLIYFQGNSAPDKSGLPSDRFSAERTGGSVSTLTIQRTQQEDSAVYLCASSLWTRQRNEQFFGPGTRLTVL.

The chain joins TRBV27 to TRBJ2-3, with D possibly being TRBD1 (7 bases). CDR3 length: 16 amino acids. Deletions cut 6 bases from V and 6 bases from J, with 22 bases between. Per the germline V gene, CDR1 is MNHEY and CDR2 is SMNVEV (reference sequence). CDR3 DNA: TGTGCCAGCAGATCGAATACAGGGGACTCTAAGGATACGCAGTATTTT. This sequence encodes CASRSNTGDSKDTQYF.

This clonotype was recorded a few times. Written as DNA, the CDR3 is TGTGCCAGCAGTCCGATCGATCCACCAACAACCCAGTACTTC. Residues: CASSPIDPPTTQYF. The rearrangement uses TRBV6-2 or TRBV6-3 and TRBJ2-5; D remains unclear. The CDR3 has 14 residues. Germline-derived CDR1 and CDR2 are MNHEY and SVGEGT. Deletions cut 5 bases from V and 8 bases from J, with 18 bases between.

This chain joins TRBV27 and TRBJ2-3; D may match TRBD1 or TRBD2 (5 bases each). Trimming shortened V by 10 bases and J by 0 bases, and 17 bases separated the two germline ends. The germline V gene has CDR1 MNHEY and CDR2 SMNVEV (reference sequence). CDR3 length: 15 amino acids. In DNA, the CDR3 is TGTGCCACAAAAAGGGGACCGAGTAGCACAGATACGCAGTATTTT. Amino acids: CATKRGPSSTDTQYF.

This chain links TRBV5-1 with TRBJ2-7; D may match TRBD1 or TRBD2 (6 bases each). Germline V gives CDR1 SGHRS, CDR2 YFSETQ. CDR3 length: 14 amino acids. Trimming took off 0 bases at V and 5 bases at J, with 12 bases between the two ends. DNA of the CDR3: TGCGCCAGCAGCTTGGTCGGGGGCCGGAACGAGCAGTACTTC. Its protein is CASSLVGGRNEQYF.

This clonotype was seen a few times. The rearrangement uses TRBV7-9 and TRBJ1-4, with 8 positions matching TRBD1. V was pared by 5 bases and J by 7 bases, with 9 bases of the junction left unmatched. The germline V gene encodes CDR1 SEHNR and CDR2 FQNEAQ (reference sequence). This CDR3 spans 15 amino acids. The CDR3 here is CASSVPRGRSEKLFF. The CDR3 region has the DNA TGTGCCAGCAGCGTACCCAGGGGGCGATCTGAAAAACTGTTTTTT.

The genes are TRBV11-2 and TRBJ1-1, with D possibly TRBD1 on 6 matching bases. CDR3 length equals 13 residues. Between the trimmed V and J ends, which lost 5 bases and 10 bases, there was a span of 17 bases. Germline CDR1 SGHAT, CDR2 FQNNGV. In DNA form, the CDR3 reads TGTGCCAGCAGCCCTCAACAGGGAGTAAGAGCTTTCTTT. Protein product: CASSPQQGVRAFF.

The genes are TRBV29-1 and TRBJ1-1; D perhaps matches TRBD1 (5 bases). The germline V gene has CDR1 SQVTM and CDR2 ANQGSEA. Trimming shortened V by 6 bases and J by 3 bases, and 20 bases separated the two germline ends. The CDR3 is 15 residues long. CDR3 DNA sequence: TGCAGCGTAAGGGGCCGACTCAAGGGGTACACTGAAGCTTTCTTT. Amino acid sequence: CSVRGRLKGYTEAFF.

This chain links TRBV6-5 with TRBJ1-2; maybe TRBD1 (5 bases). Trimming pared 5 bases from V and 8 bases from J, leaving 18 bases between. Germline loops: CDR1 MNHEY, CDR2 SVGAGI. The CDR3 extends over 14 amino acids. The CDR3 DNA is TGTGCCAGCAGTCGAGGGACGGAGCGTGAGGGCTACACCTTC. Residues: CASSRGTEREGYTF.

The gene calls are TRBV18 and TRBJ1-5, with 7 bases fitting TRBD1. The CDR3 extends over 19 amino acids. Trimming at V came to 6 bases and at J to 7 bases, leaving 24 bases not matched to a gene. Germline loops: CDR1 KGHSH, CDR2 LQKENI. CDR3 sequence reads: CASSLGQLLSSQHTQPQHF. The CDR3 DNA is TGTGCCAGCTCGCTGGGACAGCTTTTATCTTCCCAACATACCCAGCCCCAGCATTTT.